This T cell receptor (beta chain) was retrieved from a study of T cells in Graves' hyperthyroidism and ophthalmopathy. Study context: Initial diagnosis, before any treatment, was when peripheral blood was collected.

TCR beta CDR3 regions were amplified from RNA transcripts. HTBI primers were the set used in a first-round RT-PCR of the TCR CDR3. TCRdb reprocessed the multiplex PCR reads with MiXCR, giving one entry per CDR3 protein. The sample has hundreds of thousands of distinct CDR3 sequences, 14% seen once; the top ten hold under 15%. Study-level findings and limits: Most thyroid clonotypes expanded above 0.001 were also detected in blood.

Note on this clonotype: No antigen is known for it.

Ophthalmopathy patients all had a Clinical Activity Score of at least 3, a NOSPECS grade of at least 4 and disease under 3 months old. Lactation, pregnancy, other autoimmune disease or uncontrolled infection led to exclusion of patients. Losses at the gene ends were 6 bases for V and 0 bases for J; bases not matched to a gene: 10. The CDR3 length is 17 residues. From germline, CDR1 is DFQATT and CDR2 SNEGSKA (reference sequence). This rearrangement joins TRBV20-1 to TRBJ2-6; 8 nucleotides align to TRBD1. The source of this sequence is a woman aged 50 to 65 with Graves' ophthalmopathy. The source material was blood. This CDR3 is CSATGQGVYSGANVLTF. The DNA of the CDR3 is TGCAGTGCCACTGGACAGGGAGTTTACTCTGGGGCCAACGTCCTGACTTTC.